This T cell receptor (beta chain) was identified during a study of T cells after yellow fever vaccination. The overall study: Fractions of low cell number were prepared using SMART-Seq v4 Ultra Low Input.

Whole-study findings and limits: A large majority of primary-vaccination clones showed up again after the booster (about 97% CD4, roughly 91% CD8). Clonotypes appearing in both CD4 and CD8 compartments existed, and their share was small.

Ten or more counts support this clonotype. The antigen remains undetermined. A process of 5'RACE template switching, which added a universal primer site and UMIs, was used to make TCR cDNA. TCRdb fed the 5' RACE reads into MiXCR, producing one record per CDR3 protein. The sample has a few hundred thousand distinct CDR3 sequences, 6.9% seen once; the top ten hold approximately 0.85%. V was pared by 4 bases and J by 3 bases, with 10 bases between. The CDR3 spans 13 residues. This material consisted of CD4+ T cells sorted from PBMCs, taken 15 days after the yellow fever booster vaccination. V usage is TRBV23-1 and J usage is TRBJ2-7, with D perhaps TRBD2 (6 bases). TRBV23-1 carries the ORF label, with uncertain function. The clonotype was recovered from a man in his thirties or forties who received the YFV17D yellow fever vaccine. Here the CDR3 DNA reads TGCGCCAGCAGTCCGTGGGGGGACTACGAGCAGTACTTC. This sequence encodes CASSPWGDYEQYF.